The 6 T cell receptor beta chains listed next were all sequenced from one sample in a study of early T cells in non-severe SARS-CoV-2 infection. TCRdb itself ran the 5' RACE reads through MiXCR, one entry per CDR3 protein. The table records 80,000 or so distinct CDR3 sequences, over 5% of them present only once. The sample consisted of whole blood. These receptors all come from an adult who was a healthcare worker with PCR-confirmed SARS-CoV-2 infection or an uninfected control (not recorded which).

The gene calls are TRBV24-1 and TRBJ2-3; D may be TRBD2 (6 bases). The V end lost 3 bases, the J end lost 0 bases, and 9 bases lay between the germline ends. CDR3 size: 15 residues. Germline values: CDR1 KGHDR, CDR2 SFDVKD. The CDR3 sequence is CATSDLGTSTDTQYF. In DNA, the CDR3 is TGTGCCACCAGTGATCTGGGGACTAGCACAGATACGCAGTATTTT.

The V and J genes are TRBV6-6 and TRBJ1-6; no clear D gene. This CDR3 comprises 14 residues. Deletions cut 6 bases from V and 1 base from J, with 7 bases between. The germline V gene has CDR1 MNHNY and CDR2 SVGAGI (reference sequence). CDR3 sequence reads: CASRRSSYNSPLHF. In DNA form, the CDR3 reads TGTGCCAGCAGGAGGTCTTCCTATAATTCACCCCTCCACTTT.

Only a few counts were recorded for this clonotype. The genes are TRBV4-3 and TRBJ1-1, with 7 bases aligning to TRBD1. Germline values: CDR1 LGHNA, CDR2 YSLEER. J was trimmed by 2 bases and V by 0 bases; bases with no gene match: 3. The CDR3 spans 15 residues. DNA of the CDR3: TGCGCCAGCAGCCAAGAATACAGGGGAAACACTGAAGCTTTCTTT. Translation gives CASSQEYRGNTEAFF.

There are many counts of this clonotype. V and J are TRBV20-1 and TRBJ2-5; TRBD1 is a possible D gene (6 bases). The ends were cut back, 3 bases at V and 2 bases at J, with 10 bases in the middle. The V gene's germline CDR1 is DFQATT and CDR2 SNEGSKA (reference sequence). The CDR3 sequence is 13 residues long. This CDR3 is CSASTGSQETQYF. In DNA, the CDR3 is TGCAGTGCTAGTACAGGGTCACAAGAGACCCAGTACTTC.

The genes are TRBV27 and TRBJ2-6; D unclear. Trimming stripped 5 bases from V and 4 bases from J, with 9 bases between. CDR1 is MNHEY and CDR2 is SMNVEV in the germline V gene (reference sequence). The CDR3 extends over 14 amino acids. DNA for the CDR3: TGTGCCAGCAGTACCAACCGGGGGGCCAACGTCCTGACTTTC. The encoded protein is CASSTNRGANVLTF. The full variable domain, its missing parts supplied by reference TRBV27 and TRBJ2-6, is EAQVTQNPRYLITVTGKKLTVTCSQNMNHEYMSWYRQDPGLGLRQIYYSMNVEVTDKGDVPEGYKVSRKEKRNFPLILESPSPNQTSLYFCASSTNRGANVLTFGAGSRLTVL.

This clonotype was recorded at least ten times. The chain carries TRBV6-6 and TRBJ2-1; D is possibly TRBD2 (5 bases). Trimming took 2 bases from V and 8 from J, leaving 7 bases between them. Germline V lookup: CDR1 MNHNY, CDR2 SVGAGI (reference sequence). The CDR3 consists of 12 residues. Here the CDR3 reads CASSYGSDEQFF. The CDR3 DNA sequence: TGTGCCAGCAGTTACGGTAGCGATGAGCAGTTCTTC.